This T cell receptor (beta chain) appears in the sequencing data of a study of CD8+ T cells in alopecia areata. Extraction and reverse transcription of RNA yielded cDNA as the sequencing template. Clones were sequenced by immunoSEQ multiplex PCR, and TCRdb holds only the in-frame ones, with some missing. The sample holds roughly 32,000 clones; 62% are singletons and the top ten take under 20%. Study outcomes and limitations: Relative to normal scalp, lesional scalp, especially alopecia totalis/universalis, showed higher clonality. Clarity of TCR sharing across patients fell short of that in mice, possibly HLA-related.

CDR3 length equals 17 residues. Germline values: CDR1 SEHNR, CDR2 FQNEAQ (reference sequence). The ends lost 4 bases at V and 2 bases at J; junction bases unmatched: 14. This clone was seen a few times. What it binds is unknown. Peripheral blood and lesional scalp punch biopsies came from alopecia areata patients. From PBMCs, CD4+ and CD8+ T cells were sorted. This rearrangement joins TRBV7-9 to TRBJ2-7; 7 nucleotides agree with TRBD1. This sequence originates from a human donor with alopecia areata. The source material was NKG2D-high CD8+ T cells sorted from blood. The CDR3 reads CASSSILNDRDAYEQYF. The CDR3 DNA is TGTGCCAGCAGCTCAATACTAAACGACAGGGATGCCTACGAGCAGTACTTC.